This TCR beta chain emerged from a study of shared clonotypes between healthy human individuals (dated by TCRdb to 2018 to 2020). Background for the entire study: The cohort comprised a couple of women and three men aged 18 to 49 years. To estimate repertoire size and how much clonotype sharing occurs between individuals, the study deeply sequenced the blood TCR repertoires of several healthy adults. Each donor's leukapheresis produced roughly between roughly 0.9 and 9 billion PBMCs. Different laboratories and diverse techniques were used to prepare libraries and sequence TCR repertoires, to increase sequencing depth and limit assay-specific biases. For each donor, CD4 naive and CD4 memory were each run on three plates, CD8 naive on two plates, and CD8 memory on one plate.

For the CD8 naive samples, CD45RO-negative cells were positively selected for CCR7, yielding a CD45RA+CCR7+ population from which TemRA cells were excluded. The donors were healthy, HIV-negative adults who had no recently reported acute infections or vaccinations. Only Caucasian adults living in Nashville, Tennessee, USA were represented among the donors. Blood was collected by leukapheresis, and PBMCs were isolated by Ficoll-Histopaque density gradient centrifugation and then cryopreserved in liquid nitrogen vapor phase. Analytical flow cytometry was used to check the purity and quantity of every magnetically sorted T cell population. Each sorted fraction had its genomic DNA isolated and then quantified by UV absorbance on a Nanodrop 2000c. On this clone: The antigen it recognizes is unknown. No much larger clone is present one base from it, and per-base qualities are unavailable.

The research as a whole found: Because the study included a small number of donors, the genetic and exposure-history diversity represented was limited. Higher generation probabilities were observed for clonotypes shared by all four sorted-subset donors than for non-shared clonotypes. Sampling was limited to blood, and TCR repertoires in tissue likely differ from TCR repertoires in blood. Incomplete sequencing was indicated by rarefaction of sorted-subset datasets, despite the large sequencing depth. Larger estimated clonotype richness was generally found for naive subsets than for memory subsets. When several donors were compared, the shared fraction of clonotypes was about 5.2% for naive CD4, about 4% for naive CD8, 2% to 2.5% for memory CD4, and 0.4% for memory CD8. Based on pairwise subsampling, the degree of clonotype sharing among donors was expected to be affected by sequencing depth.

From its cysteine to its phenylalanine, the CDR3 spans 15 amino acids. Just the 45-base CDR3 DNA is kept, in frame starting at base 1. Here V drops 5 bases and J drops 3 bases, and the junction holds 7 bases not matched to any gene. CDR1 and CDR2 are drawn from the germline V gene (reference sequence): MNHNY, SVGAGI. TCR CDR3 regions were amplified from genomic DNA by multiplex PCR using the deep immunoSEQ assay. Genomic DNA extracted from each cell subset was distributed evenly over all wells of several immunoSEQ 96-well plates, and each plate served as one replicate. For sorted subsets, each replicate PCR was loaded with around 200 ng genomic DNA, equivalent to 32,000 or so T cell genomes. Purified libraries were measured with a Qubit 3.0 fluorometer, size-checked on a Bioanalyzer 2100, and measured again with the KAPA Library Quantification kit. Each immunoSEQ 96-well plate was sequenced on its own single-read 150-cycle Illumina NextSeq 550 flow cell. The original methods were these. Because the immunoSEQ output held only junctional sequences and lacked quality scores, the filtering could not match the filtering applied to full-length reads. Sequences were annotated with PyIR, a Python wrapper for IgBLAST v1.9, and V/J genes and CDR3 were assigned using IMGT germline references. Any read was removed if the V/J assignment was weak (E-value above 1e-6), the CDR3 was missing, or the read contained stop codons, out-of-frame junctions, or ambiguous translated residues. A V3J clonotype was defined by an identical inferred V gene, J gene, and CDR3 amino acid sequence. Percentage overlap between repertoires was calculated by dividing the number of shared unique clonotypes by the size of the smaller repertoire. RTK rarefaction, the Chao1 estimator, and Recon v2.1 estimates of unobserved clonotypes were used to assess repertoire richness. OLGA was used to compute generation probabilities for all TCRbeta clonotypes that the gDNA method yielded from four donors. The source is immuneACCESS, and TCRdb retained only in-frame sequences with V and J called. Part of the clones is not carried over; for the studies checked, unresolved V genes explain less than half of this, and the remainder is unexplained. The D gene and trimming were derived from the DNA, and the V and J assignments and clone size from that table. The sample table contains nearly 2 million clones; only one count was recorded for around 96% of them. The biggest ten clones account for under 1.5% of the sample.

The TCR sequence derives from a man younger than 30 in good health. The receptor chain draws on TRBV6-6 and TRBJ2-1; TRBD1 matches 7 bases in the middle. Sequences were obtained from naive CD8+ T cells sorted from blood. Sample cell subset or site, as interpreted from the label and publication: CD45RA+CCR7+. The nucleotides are TGTGCCAGCAGTCCCGACAGGGCTTTCTACAATGAGCAGTTCTTC. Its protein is CASSPDRAFYNEQFF.